The 21 T cell receptor beta chains below all came from one sample that was sequenced in a study of identical twins. In TCRdb, the 5' RACE reads were re-called with MiXCR into one record per CDR3 protein. The data show 690,000 or so distinct CDR3 sequences, with 5.5% to 6.5% seen just once and 1.5% to 2% held by the top ten. The sequencing input was naive T cells sorted from blood. The receptors shown here come from a man younger than 30 in good health.

In this sample, this clonotype turned up many times. This chain joins TRBV4-1 and TRBJ2-1; D is possibly TRBD1 or TRBD2 (5 bases each). The CDR3 totals 16 residues. Looked up from germline, CDR1 is MGHRA and CDR2 is YSYEKL. With 5 bases removed from V and 1 base from J, the gap between germline ends came to 15 bases. The CDR3 sequence: CASSSLRGRSYNEQFF. CDR3 nucleotide sequence: TGCGCCAGCAGCTCCCTTCGGGGCCGATCCTACAATGAGCAGTTCTTC.

This clonotype was observed at least ten times. This chain connects TRBV5-6 to TRBJ2-7, with D maybe TRBD2 (6 bases). V lost 3 bases, J lost 3 bases, and 16 bases lay in between. CDR3 length equals 15 residues. Germline V lookup: CDR1 SGHDT, CDR2 YYEEEE. The CDR3 is CASSSPGPGVYEQYV. In DNA, the CDR3 is TGTGCCAGCAGCTCCCCCGGTCCGGGGGTCTACGAGCAGTACGTC.

This clonotype has only a few counts. This rearrangement joins TRBV21-1 to TRBJ2-7; the table's D call TRBD1 went unverified against the DNA. TRBV21-1 is annotated as a pseudogene. The length of the CDR3 is 16 residues. The CDR3 nucleotides read TGTGCCAGCACCAGGGGGGCAGGCCCGACCCCCTACGAGCAGTACGTC. This gives the protein CASTRGAGPTPYEQYV.

V is TRBV11-2 and J is TRBJ2-7, with TRBD2 matching over 10 bases. Germline trimming cut 4 bases from V and 1 base from J; bases unmatched to any gene: 4. Germline V lookup: CDR1 SGHAT, CDR2 FQNNGV. This CDR3 contains 15 residues. CDR3 sequence reads: CASSSRTSGSYEQYV. CDR3 nucleotides: TGTGCCAGCAGCTCTAGGACTAGCGGTTCCTACGAGCAGTACGTC.

This clonotype occurred a few times. J is TRBJ2-5 and V is TRBV5-1; D may be TRBD2 (6 bases). CDR1 is SGHRS and CDR2 is YFSETQ in the germline V gene. The CDR3 has 14 residues. The ends were cut back, 0 bases at V and 5 bases at J, with 11 bases in the middle. The CDR3 loop reads CASSLAREAETQYF. The DNA of the CDR3 is TGCGCCAGCAGCTTGGCCAGGGAGGCGGAGACCCAGTACTTC.

This clonotype was observed a handful of times. The J gene is TRBJ2-4, the V gene TRBV7-3; D possibly corresponds to TRBD2 (6 bases). The V end lost 3 bases, the J end lost 9 bases, and 12 bases lay between the germline ends. The CDR3 length is 13 residues. Germline V gene lookup returns CDR1 SGHTA and CDR2 FQGTGA. The DNA of the CDR3 is TGTGCCAGCAGCTTGGAGGGAATTAGCATTCAGTACTTC. Its protein product is CASSLEGISIQYF.

This clonotype was seen a few times. The chain recombines TRBV24-1 with TRBJ2-1; the match to TRBD1 covers 10 bases. The V segment lost 4 bases and the J segment 7 bases; nucleotides outside the gene matches: 9. The CDR3 spans 16 residues. Germline values: CDR1 KGHDR, CDR2 SFDVKD. CDR3 sequence reads: CATSDRDRGGTNEQFF. The CDR3 DNA follows: TGTGCCACCAGTGACCGGGACAGGGGTGGGACAAATGAGCAGTTCTTC.

The sample holds a few counts of this clonotype. The chain is built from TRBV5-4 and TRBJ1-4; D unclear. In germline, CDR1 is SGHNT, CDR2 YYREEE (reference sequence). The CDR3 sequence is 14 residues long. Trimming pared 4 bases from V and 8 bases from J, leaving 15 bases between. The chain's CDR3 is CASSEPGRHEKLFF. CDR3 nucleotide sequence: TGTGCCAGCAGCGAACCGGGCAGGCACGAAAAACTGTTTTTT.

At least ten counts were recorded for this clonotype. This chain joins TRBV7-9 and TRBJ2-1; D is unclear. CDR3 length: 11 amino acids. Germline V gene lookup returns CDR1 SEHNR and CDR2 FQNEAQ (reference sequence). V was pared by 8 bases and J by 8 bases, with 10 bases between. The CDR3 DNA sequence: TGTGCCAGCGTAGAAGGCGATGAGCAGTTCTTC. As protein: CASVEGDEQFF.

This clonotype has at least ten counts. This sequence joins TRBV6-1 and TRBJ2-1, with D possibly matching TRBD2 (6 bases). Per germline, CDR1 MNHNS and CDR2 SASEGT. The ends were cut back, 5 bases at V and 5 bases at J, with 16 bases in the middle. The CDR3 is 15 amino acids. Here the CDR3 DNA reads TGTGCCAGCAGTCCCCTGGGGGGTCCCCACAATGAGCAGTTCTTC. This encodes CASSPLGGPHNEQFF.

This clonotype was recorded a few times. The chain combines TRBV12-3 or TRBV12-4 with TRBJ1-6; tentative D call: TRBD1 (5 bases). Deletions cut 6 bases from V and 3 bases from J, with 9 bases between. The CDR3 length is 14 residues. CDR3 loop: CASSIGHYNSPLHF. The CDR3 DNA sequence: TGTGCCAGCAGCATAGGACACTATAATTCACCCCTCCACTTT.

Many counts were recorded for this clonotype. The chain joins TRBV5-1 to TRBJ2-6; D is uncertain. This CDR3 spans 15 amino acids. CDR1 and CDR2 from the germline V gene are SGHRS and YFSETQ. V was clipped by 0 bases and J by 4 bases, with 8 bases between them. The CDR3 loop is CASSLATPGANVLTF. The CDR3 DNA is TGCGCCAGCAGCTTGGCAACCCCCGGGGCCAACGTCCTGACTTTC. Drawing the rest from reference TRBV5-1 and TRBJ2-6, the complete variable domain is KAGVTQTPRYLIKTRGQQVTLSCSPISGHRSVSWYQQTPGQGLQFLFEYFSETQRNKGNFPGRFSGRQFSNSRSEMNVSTLELGDSALYLCASSLATPGANVLTFGAGSRLTVL.

This chain connects TRBV7-7 to TRBJ2-3; 13 bases are a match to TRBD2. The CDR3 consists of 16 residues. Trimming cost V 7 bases and J 1 base; bases outside gene matches: 5. Germline loops: CDR1 SSHAT, CDR2 FNYEAQ (reference sequence). Written as DNA, the CDR3 is TGTGCCAGCATGGGACTAGCGGGGATCGGCACAGATACGCAGTATTTT. Protein: CASMGLAGIGTDTQYF.

This clonotype was detected ten times or more. V gene TRBV13 combines with J gene TRBJ2-3, with 7 positions matching TRBD2. V lost 5 bases and J lost 6; bases outside the gene matches: 8. Per the germline V gene, CDR1 is PRHDT and CDR2 is FYEKMQ (reference sequence). This CDR3 has 14 residues. DNA of the CDR3: TGTGCCAGCAGCCCAATAGCGGGCGTCGATACGCAGTATTTT. It is translated as CASSPIAGVDTQYF.

The table lists this clonotype with many counts. The V and J genes are TRBV24-1 and TRBJ2-1, with D perhaps matching TRBD1 (8 bases). This CDR3 has 17 residues. Germline CDR1 and CDR2: KGHDR and SFDVKD. Trimming took 4 bases from V and 3 from J, leaving 18 bases between them. The CDR3 protein is CATSDRQTGEGYNEQFF. The CDR3 DNA reads as TGTGCCACCAGTGACCGGCAGACAGGGGAGGGCTACAATGAGCAGTTCTTC.

The table lists this clonotype with many counts. The J gene is TRBJ2-2, the V gene TRBV5-1, with D possibly being TRBD1 or TRBD2 (5 bases each). The CDR3 length is 15 residues. CDR1 is SGHRS and CDR2 is YFSETQ in the germline V gene. V was clipped by 0 bases and J by 10 bases, with 16 bases between them. The CDR3 loop reads CASSLDGTDQEELFF. The CDR3 region has the DNA TGCGCCAGCAGCTTGGATGGGACCGACCAAGAGGAGCTGTTTTTT.

This clonotype was picked up many times. This chain joins TRBV2 and TRBJ1-1, with D hard to call. Germline-derived CDR1 and CDR2 are SNHLY and FYNNEI. Trimming took 4 bases from V and 7 from J, leaving 7 bases between them. This CDR3 contains 11 residues. The CDR3 sequence: CASSVGYEAFF. For the CDR3, the DNA is TGTGCCAGCAGTGTAGGGTATGAAGCTTTCTTT.

At least ten counts were recorded for this clonotype. This chain connects TRBV7-9 to TRBJ2-5, with D tentatively TRBD2 (5 bases). This CDR3 is built from 12 residues. Germline V CDR1 and CDR2: SEHNR, FQNEAQ (reference sequence). Trimming removed 4 bases from V and 6 bases from J, with 9 bases in between. Here the CDR3 reads CASSSEDQTQYF. The CDR3 DNA reads TGTGCCAGCAGCTCGGAGGATCAGACCCAGTACTTC.

The chain recombines TRBV28 with TRBJ2-7; TRBD2 is a possible D gene (5 bases). V lost 0 bases to trimming and J lost 2 bases, with 14 bases between them. Germline V CDR1 and CDR2: MDHEN, SYDVKM. This CDR3 comprises 16 residues. The CDR3 DNA is TGTGCCAGCAGTTTATGGGCTGGGAGTAGGGCCTACGAGCAGTACTTC. As protein: CASSLWAGSRAYEQYF.

This clonotype appeared many times. The chain employs TRBV11-3 and TRBJ1-2; no reliable D call. The CDR3 runs 16 residues. CDR1 and CDR2 from the germline V gene are SGHNT and YENEEA. Deletions cut 0 bases from V and 0 bases from J, with 11 bases between. The CDR3 loop is CASSLDRHLANYGYTF. DNA for the CDR3: TGTGCCAGCAGCTTAGATCGACACTTGGCTAACTATGGCTACACCTTC.

Ten or more counts support this clonotype. This sequence joins TRBV5-5 and TRBJ1-2, with a possible D match to TRBD1 (5 bases). CDR3 length: 15 amino acids. The V gene lost 3 bases and the J gene lost 0 bases, with 12 bases spanning the gap. Germline V gene sequence: CDR1 SGHKS, CDR2 YYEKEE (reference sequence). For the CDR3, the DNA is TGTGCCAGCAGCTACGGGGCTGAAGCTAACTATGGCTACACCTTC. Its protein product is CASSYGAEANYGYTF.